These 29 T cell receptor beta chains originate from one sample sequenced in a study of cytomegalovirus exposure and HLA in healthy donors. A multiplex PCR was run with 60 Vbeta primers and 13 Jbeta primers. Generated by immunoSEQ multiplex PCR, the TCRdb table keeps only in-frame clones and is missing some. This sample has around 170,000 clones; 75% to 90% occur once, and the top ten carry approximately 6%. The specimen sequenced was PBMCs. The receptors derive from a man aged 35 to 55 in good health and CMV-seropositive.

This chain uses TRBV30 with TRBJ1-2; D call uncertain. This CDR3 has 11 residues. Trimming took off 5 bases at V and 4 bases at J, with 8 bases between the two ends. The V gene's germline CDR1 is GTSNPN and CDR2 SVGIG (reference sequence). CDR3 loop: CAWVAGYGYTF. As DNA, the CDR3 is TGTGCCTGGGTGGCAGGCTATGGCTACACCTTC.

The chain employs TRBV6-6 and TRBJ1-2; weak D call: TRBD1 (5 bases). The CDR3 contains 13 residues. From germline, CDR1 is MNHNY and CDR2 SVGAGI (reference sequence). Trimming took off 6 bases at V and 5 bases at J, with 13 bases between the two ends. The CDR3 is CASSPETEYGYTF. The CDR3 DNA is TGTGCCAGCAGCCCAGAGACAGAATATGGCTACACCTTC.

The rearrangement uses TRBV5-1 and TRBJ1-2; no reliable D call. Germline CDR1 and CDR2: SGHRS and YFSETQ. The CDR3 is 14 residues long. Trimming took off 2 bases at V and 2 bases at J, with 10 bases between the two ends. The CDR3 is CASSFNTQNYGYTF. DNA of the CDR3: TGCGCCAGCAGCTTCAACACGCAAAACTATGGCTACACCTTC.

This chain joins TRBV7-6 and TRBJ2-5; no definite D call. CDR1 and CDR2 from the germline V gene are SGHVS and FNYEAQ. The CDR3 has 15 residues. Trimming took 1 base from V and 4 from J, leaving 13 bases between them. The CDR3, as DNA: TGTGCCAGCAGCTTAGATGTCAGATCAGGAGAGACCCAGTACTTC. This codes for CASSLDVRSGETQYF.

The gene calls are TRBV2 and TRBJ1-6, with TRBD1 as a possible D gene (6 bases). Germline loops: CDR1 SNHLY, CDR2 FYNNEI. V was pared by 3 bases and J by 10 bases, with 13 bases between. There are 14 residues in the CDR3. DNA of the CDR3: TGTGCCAGCAGTGAGACCAGGGGTGGGTCACCCCTCCACTTT. Its translation is CASSETRGGSPLHF.

This chain connects TRBV4-3 to TRBJ2-3; D perhaps matches TRBD2 (6 bases). Per the germline V gene, CDR1 is LGHNA and CDR2 is YSLEER. V lost 0 bases to trimming and J lost 7 bases, with 8 bases between them. CDR3 length: 13 residues. In nucleotides, the CDR3 is TGCGCCAGCAGCCAAGACGGGGGATATACGCAGTATTTT. It specifies CASSQDGGYTQYF.

This clone was detected a few times. The V and J genes are TRBV5-6 and TRBJ2-7; no definite D call. This CDR3 has 13 residues. Germline V lookup: CDR1 SGHDT, CDR2 YYEEEE. Trimming removed 0 bases from V and 7 bases from J, with 11 bases in between. Here the CDR3 DNA reads TGTGCCAGCAGCTTGGTTTTTGGGCGAGAGCAGTACTTC. Its protein product is CASSLVFGREQYF.

The genes are TRBV29-1 and TRBJ1-3; a weak D match, TRBD1 (5 bases). Germline assignment: CDR1 SQVTM and CDR2 ANQGSEA. Trimming stripped 6 bases from V and 4 bases from J, with 10 bases between. The CDR3 length is 12 residues. The CDR3 reads CSVARQGNTIYF. The CDR3 region has the DNA TGCAGCGTAGCAAGACAGGGAAACACCATATATTTT.

This rearrangement joins TRBV7-3 to TRBJ2-3; 11 bases map to TRBD2. The CDR3 contains 17 residues. Trimming took 5 bases from V and 0 from J; bases not matched to a gene: 7. Per germline, CDR1 SGHTA and CDR2 FQGTGA. The CDR3 here is CASSPNRLAGSTDTQYF. CDR3 nucleotide sequence: TGTGCCAGCAGCCCAAATCGACTAGCGGGAAGCACAGATACGCAGTATTTT. Full variable domain (missing parts from reference TRBV7-3 and TRBJ2-3): GAGVSQTPSNKVTEKGKYVELRCDPISGHTALYWYRQSLGQGPEFLIYFQGTGAADDSGLPNDRFFAVRPEGSVSTLKIQRTERGDSAVYLCASSPNRLAGSTDTQYFGPGTRLTVL.

This chain uses TRBV11-2 with TRBJ1-1; 11 bases line up with TRBD1. This CDR3 contains 14 residues. With 5 bases clipped from V and 9 bases from J, the junction kept 8 bases outside the gene matches. From germline, CDR1 is SGHAT and CDR2 FQNNGV. CDR3 sequence: CASSVRDRGMQAFF. Written as DNA, the CDR3 is TGTGCCAGCAGCGTACGGGACAGGGGGATGCAAGCTTTCTTT.

The V and J genes are TRBV7-9 and TRBJ1-2; no reliable D call. CDR1 SEHNR and CDR2 FQNEAQ come from the germline V gene (reference sequence). The CDR3 is made up of 13 amino acids. Trimming cost V 4 bases and J 4 bases, with 10 bases left between them. CDR3 DNA sequence: TGTGCCAGCAGCTCAACACAACCCTATGGCTACACCTTC. Its translation: CASSSTQPYGYTF.

This clone was picked up a small number of times. The rearrangement joins TRBV5-1 to TRBJ2-5, with 8 bases that match TRBD1. The last part of the DNA fits TRBJ2-7 better; the J call may be wrong. The CDR3 runs to 14 residues. Germline CDR1 reads SGHRS; CDR2 reads YFSETQ. In nucleotides, the CDR3 is TGCGCCAGCAGCTTGGTACAGGGGGCCTACGAGCAGTACTTC. Protein sequence: CASSLVQGAYEQYF.

This clone was observed a few times. V gene TRBV7-2 combines with J gene TRBJ2-3, with a tentative D call TRBD2 (6 bases). The CDR3 is made up of 15 amino acids. Trimming stripped 2 bases from V and 5 bases from J, with 14 bases between. The germline V gene encodes CDR1 SGHTA and CDR2 FQGNSA. CDR3 loop: CASSLHGGSGDTQYF. The CDR3 DNA sequence: TGTGCCAGCAGCTTACACGGGGGTTCCGGAGATACGCAGTATTTT.

In regard to this clone: An end of the junction does not agree with germline; a read error may underlie this. The chain carries TRBV7-7 and TRBJ2-5, with 8 bases aligning to TRBD1. Germline V gene lookup returns CDR1 SSHAT and CDR2 FNYEAQ (reference sequence). This CDR3 contains 13 residues. The CDR3 is CASSQDREETQYF. CDR3 bases: TGTGCTAGCAGCCAGGACAGGGAAGAGACCCAGTACTTC.

The V gene is TRBV15, the J gene TRBJ2-7; possibly TRBD2 for D (5 bases). V lost 3 bases, J lost 3 bases, and 9 bases lay in between. Looked up from germline, CDR1 is LNHNV and CDR2 is YYDKDF (reference sequence). The CDR3 sequence is 13 residues long. The CDR3 nucleotides are TGTGCCACCAGCAGCGGGAAGGGCTACGAGCAGTACTTC. Encoded protein: CATSSGKGYEQYF.

This chain uses TRBV29-1 with TRBJ2-3; a weak D match, TRBD2 (5 bases). Germline-derived CDR1 and CDR2 are SQVTM and ANQGSEA. The CDR3 has 13 amino acids. V lost 4 bases and J lost 8, with 16 bases in between. Written as DNA, the CDR3 is TGCAGCGTTGGGTCCCGAGCGGTGGTTACGCAGTATTTT. Residues: CSVGSRAVVTQYF.

The rearrangement uses TRBV2 and TRBJ2-7; TRBD1 matches at 7 bases. V gave up 1 base and J gave up 3 bases; unmatched junction bases: 3. The CDR3 contains 14 residues. CDR1 and CDR2 from the germline V gene are SNHLY and FYNNEI. CDR3 DNA: TGTGCCAGCAGTGAAGAGGGACAGAACTACGAGCAGTACTTC. Amino acids: CASSEEGQNYEQYF.

This sequence joins TRBV28 and TRBJ1-2; TRBD1 matches at 7 bases. The trim removed 9 bases at V and 0 bases at J, leaving 7 bases unmatched. Germline V gives CDR1 MDHEN, CDR2 SYDVKM. This CDR3 spans 14 amino acids. The CDR3 spells CASQGDASNYGYTF. Here the CDR3 DNA reads TGTGCCAGTCAGGGGGACGCTTCTAACTATGGCTACACCTTC.

The chain recombines TRBV2 with TRBJ2-1; tentatively, D is TRBD1 (6 bases). Germline-derived CDR1 and CDR2 are SNHLY and FYNNEI. The CDR3 has 14 amino acids. V was pared by 10 bases and J by 6 bases, with 19 bases between. The DNA for the CDR3 is TGTGCCATCGAAGGGGACACCGGCGGCAATGAGCAGTTCTTC. Its protein product is CAIEGDTGGNEQFF.

The chain links TRBV11-3 to TRBJ2-7; D may be TRBD2 (5 bases). CDR1 and CDR2 from the germline V gene are SGHNT and YENEEA. Trimming removed 0 bases at V and 6 bases at J, with 12 bases between. The CDR3 has 14 residues. This chain's CDR3 is CASSLDSRAREQYF. The CDR3 DNA reads as TGTGCCAGCAGCTTAGATTCGAGGGCTCGCGAGCAGTACTTC.

J is TRBJ1-1 and V is TRBV7-2, with TRBD1 identical over 7 bases. The length of the CDR3 is 12 residues. V lost 6 bases and J lost 5; bases outside the gene matches: 3. Germline assignment: CDR1 SGHTA and CDR2 FQGNSA. The CDR3 DNA sequence: TGTGCCAGCAGACAGGGGAGGACTGAAGCTTTCTTT. This sequence encodes CASRQGRTEAFF.

The chain carries TRBV29-1 and TRBJ2-2; TRBD1 might be the D (6 bases). The V end was cut by 6 bases, the J end by 5 bases, with 16 bases between. The CDR3 runs to 14 residues. The germline gives CDR1 SQVTM, CDR2 ANQGSEA. The CDR3 is CSVGTRGWTGELFF. In DNA form, the CDR3 reads TGCAGCGTGGGGACCAGGGGCTGGACCGGGGAGCTGTTTTTT.

The rearrangement joins TRBV2 to TRBJ2-5; 7 bases map to TRBD2. Gene TRBJ2-7 matches the end of the DNA better, so the J call may be wrong. The CDR3 sequence is 13 residues long. Germline assignment: CDR1 SNHLY and CDR2 FYNNEI. CDR3 DNA: TGTGCCAGCAGACTAGCGTACCCCTACGAGCAGTACTTC. This codes for CASRLAYPYEQYF.

The chain employs TRBV19 and TRBJ2-1; 8 bases are shared with TRBD2. Germline V CDR1 and CDR2: LNHDA, SQIVND (reference sequence). The junction had 0 bases not matched to a gene; V was cut back by 1 base and J by 1 base. This CDR3 contains 15 residues. The CDR3 region has the DNA TGTGCCAGTAGTATAGTAGCGGGGTCCTACAATGAGCAGTTCTTC. Encoded protein: CASSIVAGSYNEQFF.

The chain is built from TRBV2 and TRBJ2-2, with 7 bases fitting TRBD2. Germline CDR1 reads SNHLY; CDR2 reads FYNNEI. The CDR3 extends over 14 amino acids. V was pared by 4 bases and J by 4 bases, with 3 bases of the junction left unmatched. CDR3 protein: CASSVGRGTGELFF. The DNA of the CDR3 is TGTGCCAGCAGTGTGGGGAGGGGCACCGGGGAGCTGTTTTTT.

The chain employs TRBV27 and TRBJ1-2; D remains unclear. CDR1 is MNHEY, CDR2 SMNVEV, per germline (reference sequence). V was cut by 6 bases and J by 0 bases, with 14 bases left in between. The CDR3 covers 15 residues. This CDR3 is CASRSPTVTNYGYTF. The CDR3 nucleotides read TGTGCCAGCAGGTCGCCTACCGTTACTAACTATGGCTACACCTTC.

V and J are TRBV19 and TRBJ1-1; D possibly corresponds to TRBD1 (6 bases). V was cut by 10 bases and J by 6 bases, with 15 bases left in between. CDR1 is LNHDA and CDR2 is SQIVND in the germline V gene (reference sequence). This CDR3 region has 12 residues. The CDR3 bases are TGTGCCACCCGAACAGGGTCCCCTGAAGCTTTCTTT. Protein product: CATRTGSPEAFF.

This chain joins TRBV4-3 and TRBJ2-7; tentatively, D is TRBD1 (6 bases). V was pared by 0 bases and J by 3 bases, with 18 bases between. This CDR3 is 17 amino acids long. CDR1 and CDR2 from the germline V gene are LGHNA and YSLEER. DNA of the CDR3: TGCGCCAGCAGCCAAGAACGGGGTGTGGACAGACTCTACGAGCAGTACTTC. This codes for CASSQERGVDRLYEQYF.

V is TRBV15 and J is TRBJ2-1; 8 nucleotides line up with TRBD1. With 2 bases clipped from V and 7 bases from J, the junction kept 7 bases outside the gene matches. Germline assignment: CDR1 LNHNV and CDR2 YYDKDF (reference sequence). CDR3 length equals 15 residues. The CDR3 coding sequence is TGTGCCACCAGCAGACGACAGGGGATGAAGAATGAGCAGTTCTTC. This encodes CATSRRQGMKNEQFF. Combining the CDR3 with reference TRBV15 and TRBJ2-1 gives the whole variable domain DAMVIQNPRYQVTQFGKPVTLSCSQTLNHNVMYWYQQKSSQAPKLLFHYYDKDFNNEADTPDNFQSRRPNTSFCFLDIRSPGLGDTAMYLCATSRRQGMKNEQFFGPGTRLTVL.